The 4 T cell receptor beta chains below all came from one sample that was sequenced in a study of blood T cell repertoires in COVID-19. Assay: immunoSEQ multiplex PCR; the TCRdb copy retains only in-frame clones and omits some. This sample has about 130,000 clones, with approximately 91% found just once. Specimen: peripheral blood. The receptors come from a woman aged 80 or over with acute or convalescent COVID-19.

The CDR3 coding sequence is TGTGCCAGCAGTGAGGGCTCACCCCTCCACTTT. Translation gives CASSEGSPLHF. The chain joins TRBV2 to TRBJ1-6, with no clear D. Between the trimmed V and J ends, which lost 3 bases and 10 bases, there was a span of 4 bases. Germline V gene lookup returns CDR1 SNHLY and CDR2 FYNNEI. This CDR3 has 11 amino acids.

V gene TRBV19 combines with J gene TRBJ2-7, with D perhaps TRBD2 (6 bases). The germline V and J ends were trimmed by 5 bases and 3 bases, with 14 bases remaining between them. The V gene's germline CDR1 is LNHDA and CDR2 SQIVND (reference sequence). CDR3 size: 14 residues. The CDR3 protein is CASSVAGRRYEQYF. CDR3 sequence (DNA): TGTGCCAGTAGTGTCGCGGGGCGGCGCTACGAGCAGTACTTC.

The V and J genes are TRBV10-2 and TRBJ1-1; the D is unclear. Trimming left V 4 bases short and J 0 bases short, with 6 bases between. The germline V gene has CDR1 WSHSY and CDR2 SAAADI. CDR3 length equals 13 residues. CDR3 residues: CASSGQVNTEAFF. In nucleotides, the CDR3 is TGCGCCAGCAGTGGACAAGTGAACACTGAAGCTTTCTTT.

The chain couples TRBV5-1 to TRBJ2-7, with 9 positions matching TRBD1. The V gene end was trimmed by 5 bases and the J gene end by 2 bases; junction bases not matched to a gene: 8. Germline values: CDR1 SGHRS, CDR2 YFSETQ. The CDR3 has 15 residues. CDR3 amino acids: CASRVRDRATYEQYF. Written as DNA, the CDR3 is TGCGCCAGCAGAGTCCGGGACAGGGCCACCTACGAGCAGTACTTC.